The 21 T cell receptor beta chains below all came from one sample that was sequenced in a study of shared clonotypes between healthy human individuals. Generated by immunoSEQ multiplex PCR, the TCRdb table keeps only in-frame clones and is missing some. The sample comprises about 1 million clones, 70% to 80% of which are singletons, and approximately 0.5% rests with the top ten. Sequenced sample: memory CD4+ T cells from PBMCs. Stated subset: CD45RA-negative fraction. The receptors here all came from a man between 18 and 35 years old in good health. Some clones in this sample may be carry-over from other donors' samples.

This chain connects TRBV5-1 to TRBJ2-5; TRBD2 might be the D (5 bases). Trimming took off 2 bases at V and 2 bases at J, with 13 bases between the two ends. From germline, CDR1 is SGHRS and CDR2 YFSETQ. The CDR3 sequence is 15 residues long. The CDR3 loop reads CASSFVAAEQETQYF. For the CDR3, the DNA is TGCGCCAGCAGCTTCGTGGCAGCGGAACAAGAGACCCAGTACTTC.

The rearrangement joins TRBV6-1 to TRBJ2-3; D is possibly TRBD1 or TRBD2 (5 bases each). Trimming shortened V by 8 bases and J by 6 bases, and 18 bases separated the two germline ends. The CDR3 totals 14 residues. CDR1 is MNHNS, CDR2 SASEGT, per germline. CDR3 DNA: TGTGCCAGCCACGATGGGACCAGTGGGGATACGCAGTATTTT. Translating gives CASHDGTSGDTQYF.

The rearrangement links TRBV30 to TRBJ2-7; maybe TRBD1 (7 bases). This CDR3 spans 15 amino acids. The V end was cut by 2 bases, the J end by 3 bases, with 17 bases between. In germline, CDR1 is GTSNPN, CDR2 SVGIG (reference sequence). The CDR3 loop reads CAWSSRQGLIYEQYF. The CDR3, as DNA: TGTGCCTGGAGTTCCCGACAGGGACTGATCTACGAGCAGTACTTC.

This sequence joins TRBV2 and TRBJ1-2; D is perhaps TRBD1 (5 bases). Trimming took off 4 bases at V and 8 bases at J, with 14 bases between the two ends. The CDR3 covers 13 residues. Germline CDR1 and CDR2: SNHLY and FYNNEI. CDR3: CASSAELRGGYTF. The DNA for the CDR3 is TGTGCCAGCAGTGCGGAGCTTAGGGGCGGCTACACCTTC.

The chain employs TRBV5-1 and TRBJ1-1, with D possibly being TRBD1 (6 bases). The germline gives CDR1 SGHRS, CDR2 YFSETQ. The CDR3 is made up of 15 amino acids. V lost 2 bases and J 1 base, leaving 12 bases between the germline ends. The CDR3 DNA sequence: TGCGCCAGCAGCTTAACAGGGTGGGGGAACACTGAAGCTTTCTTT. It codes for CASSLTGWGNTEAFF. Full variable domain (outside the CDR3, taken from reference TRBV5-1 and TRBJ1-1): KAGVTQTPRYLIKTRGQQVTLSCSPISGHRSVSWYQQTPGQGLQFLFEYFSETQRNKGNFPGRFSGRQFSNSRSEMNVSTLELGDSALYLCASSLTGWGNTEAFFGQGTRLTVV.

This chain uses TRBV7-8 with TRBJ2-2, with 7 bases aligning to TRBD2. The CDR3 contains 14 residues. Germline CDR1 reads SGHVS; CDR2 reads FQNEAQ. J lost 6 bases, V lost 0 bases, and 1 base had no gene match. CDR3 sequence: CASSLAGLAGELFF. Written as DNA, the CDR3 is TGTGCCAGCAGCTTAGCCGGACTAGCCGGGGAGCTGTTTTTT.

V gene TRBV28 combines with J gene TRBJ2-1, with D tentatively TRBD2 (5 bases). The CDR3 is made up of 14 amino acids. Trimming pared 6 bases from V and 7 bases from J, leaving 16 bases between. From germline, CDR1 is MDHEN and CDR2 SYDVKM. CDR3 sequence: CASSILAGRNEQFF. CDR3 in DNA: TGTGCCAGCAGCATCCTTGCGGGTCGTAATGAGCAGTTCTTC. Full variable domain (outside the CDR3, taken from reference TRBV28 and TRBJ2-1): DVKVTQSSRYLVKRTGEKVFLECVQDMDHENMFWYRQDPGLGLRLIYFSYDVKMKEKGDIPEGYSVSREKKERFSLILESASTNQTSMYLCASSILAGRNEQFFGPGTRLTVL.

V usage is TRBV6-5 and J usage is TRBJ2-1; 8 nucleotides match TRBD2. Per germline, CDR1 MNHEY and CDR2 SVGAGI. The V segment lost 8 bases and the J segment 5 bases; nucleotides outside the gene matches: 11. The CDR3 runs to 15 residues. CDR3 sequence reads: CASRKRERYNNEQFF. The CDR3 bases are TGTGCCAGCCGCAAGCGGGAGCGATACAACAATGAGCAGTTCTTC.

This clone was found a few times. The rearrangement uses TRBV27 and TRBJ1-2, with a tentative D call TRBD1 (5 bases). V was pared by 5 bases and J by 1 base, with 20 bases between. The CDR3 covers 17 residues. CDR1 and CDR2 from the germline V gene are MNHEY and SMNVEV (reference sequence). This CDR3 is CASSPWGGRTDNYGYTF. DNA of the CDR3: TGTGCCAGCAGTCCCTGGGGCGGACGGACCGATAACTATGGCTACACCTTC.

This clone appeared once. This chain connects TRBV30 to TRBJ2-5, with D tentatively TRBD1 (6 bases). Germline lookup yields CDR1 GTSNPN and CDR2 SVGIG (reference sequence). V shed 3 bases and J shed 1 base, with 12 bases lying between them. CDR3 length equals 14 residues. DNA for the CDR3: TGTGCCTGGAGCCCGGGACACCTCCAAGAGACCCAGTACTTC. This encodes CAWSPGHLQETQYF.

The chain couples TRBV9 to TRBJ2-1; 8 bases map to TRBD2. CDR3 size: 17 residues. V lost 2 bases to trimming and J lost 6 bases; unmatched junction nucleotides: 13. The germline CDR1 and CDR2 sequences are SGDLS and YYNGEE. The CDR3 reads CASSVSGITLGFNEQFF. The CDR3 bases are TGTGCCAGCAGCGTTAGCGGGATCACCCTCGGGTTCAATGAGCAGTTCTTC.

V and J are TRBV20-1 and TRBJ2-3; D is unresolved. The CDR3 is made up of 11 amino acids. Germline V CDR1 and CDR2: DFQATT, SNEGSKA (reference sequence). V was cut by 6 bases and J by 3 bases, with 7 bases left in between. CDR3 nucleotide sequence: TGCAGTGCCGCCTTAACAGATACGCAGTATTTT. Translation: CSAALTDTQYF.

V and J are TRBV7-9 and TRBJ2-5; a possible D gene is TRBD1 (6 bases). Per the germline V gene, CDR1 is SEHNR and CDR2 is FQNEAQ (reference sequence). This CDR3 has 13 amino acids. Trimming took 8 bases from V and 4 from J, leaving 14 bases between them. Here the CDR3 DNA reads TGTGCCAGCGAACAGGGCGGAGGAGAGACCCAGTACTTC. It encodes CASEQGGGETQYF.

The chain couples TRBV5-1 to TRBJ2-2, with 9 nucleotides matching TRBD2. The CDR3 has 15 residues. Germline-derived CDR1 and CDR2 are SGHRS and YFSETQ. J gave up 7 bases and V 4 bases, and 8 bases lay outside the gene matches. This CDR3 reads CASSRIAGVNGELFF. The CDR3 DNA reads as TGCGCCAGCAGCAGAATAGCGGGAGTTAACGGGGAGCTGTTTTTT.

This clone was observed a handful of times. V gene TRBV10-3 combines with J gene TRBJ2-7, with 8 bases identical to TRBD2. The CDR3 runs 15 residues. From germline, CDR1 is ENHRY and CDR2 SYGVKD. Trimming at V came to 2 bases and at J to 5 bases, leaving 8 bases not matched to a gene. The DNA of the CDR3 is TGTGCCATCAGTGAGGTAGTCGGGGGGGTCCACGAGCAGTACTTC. Its protein is CAISEVVGGVHEQYF.

This clone has only a few counts. The chain recombines TRBV7-9 with TRBJ1-1; the match to TRBD1 covers 7 bases. Germline CDR1 and CDR2: SEHNR and FQNEAQ (reference sequence). This CDR3 contains 14 residues. V lost 3 bases and J lost 5; bases outside the gene matches: 6. CDR3 sequence reads: CASSLRQGGTEAFF. The CDR3 DNA follows: TGTGCCAGCAGCTTGAGACAGGGAGGAACTGAAGCTTTCTTT.

This clone was counted once. The chain carries TRBV6-5 and TRBJ1-1; no firm D call. V lost 2 bases and J 5 bases, leaving 15 bases between the germline ends. Germline V gives CDR1 MNHEY, CDR2 SVGAGI. The CDR3 consists of 15 residues. The CDR3 is CASSYARGVGTEAFF. CDR3 DNA: TGTGCCAGCAGTTACGCACGCGGGGTAGGGACTGAAGCTTTCTTT.

The V and J genes are TRBV5-1 and TRBJ2-1; 13 bases are shared with TRBD2. Germline V gene sequence: CDR1 SGHRS, CDR2 YFSETQ. The ends lost 1 base at V and 7 bases at J; junction bases unmatched: 2. The CDR3 is made up of 15 amino acids. The CDR3 loop is CASSLQLAGGNEQFF. CDR3 DNA sequence: TGCGCCAGCAGCTTGCAACTAGCGGGAGGGAATGAGCAGTTCTTC.

The rearrangement links TRBV10-3 to TRBJ2-3, with 14 bases matching TRBD2. CDR1 is ENHRY and CDR2 is SYGVKD in the germline V gene. The CDR3 has 18 residues. Trimming cost V 6 bases and J 1 base; bases outside gene matches: 9. CDR3 protein: CAIRDTPGLAGGTDTQYF. The DNA of the CDR3 is TGTGCCATCAGAGATACTCCGGGACTAGCGGGAGGCACAGATACGCAGTATTTT.

The sample holds a few counts of this clone. The chain recombines TRBV7-3 with TRBJ2-3; D unclear. The germline V and J ends were trimmed by 3 bases and 5 bases, with 12 bases remaining between them. The CDR3 contains 14 residues. Germline CDR1 reads SGHTA; CDR2 reads FQGTGA. The chain's CDR3 is CASSLSPLRDTQYF. CDR3 DNA: TGTGCCAGCAGCTTGTCTCCCTTAAGAGATACGCAGTATTTT.

Remarks on this clone: At one boundary the junction diverges from the germline segment, which might be a read error. This rearrangement joins TRBV30 to TRBJ1-2; no clear D. The CDR3 length is 12 residues. CDR1 GTSNPN and CDR2 SVGIG come from the germline V gene (reference sequence). In DNA, the CDR3 is TGTGCCTGGAGTCGACCGACCTATAGCTACACCTTC. Protein: CAWSRPTYSYTF.